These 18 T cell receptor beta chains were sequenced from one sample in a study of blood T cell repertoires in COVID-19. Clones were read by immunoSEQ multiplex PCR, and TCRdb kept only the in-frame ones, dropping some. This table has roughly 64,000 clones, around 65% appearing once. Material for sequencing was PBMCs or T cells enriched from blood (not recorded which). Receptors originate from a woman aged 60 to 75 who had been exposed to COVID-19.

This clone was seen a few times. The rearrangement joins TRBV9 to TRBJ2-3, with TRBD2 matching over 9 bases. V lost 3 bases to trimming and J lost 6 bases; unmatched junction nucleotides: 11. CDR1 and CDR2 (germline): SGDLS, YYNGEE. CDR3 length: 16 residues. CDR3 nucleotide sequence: TGTGCCAGCAGCGCGGTACCGGGACTAGCATCCGATACGCAGTATTTT. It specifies CASSAVPGLASDTQYF.

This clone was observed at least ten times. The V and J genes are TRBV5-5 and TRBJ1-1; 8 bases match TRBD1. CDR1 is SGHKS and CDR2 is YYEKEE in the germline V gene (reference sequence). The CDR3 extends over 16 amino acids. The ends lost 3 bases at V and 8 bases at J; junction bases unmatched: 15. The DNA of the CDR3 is TGTGCCAGCAGCTCGGGCGGCGGACAGGGTCAATTCGAAGCTTTCTTT. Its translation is CASSSGGGQGQFEAFF.

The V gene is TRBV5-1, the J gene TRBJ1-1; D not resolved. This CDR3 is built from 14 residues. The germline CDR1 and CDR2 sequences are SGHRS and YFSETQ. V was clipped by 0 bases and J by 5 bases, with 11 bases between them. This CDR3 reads CASSLGAQSTEAFF. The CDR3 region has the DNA TGCGCCAGCAGCTTGGGGGCTCAGAGTACTGAAGCTTTCTTT.

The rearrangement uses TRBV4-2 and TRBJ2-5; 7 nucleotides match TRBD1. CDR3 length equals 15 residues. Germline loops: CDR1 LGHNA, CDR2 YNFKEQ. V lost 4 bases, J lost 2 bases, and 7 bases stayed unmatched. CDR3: CASSLVGQAQETQYF. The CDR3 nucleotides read TGTGCCAGCAGCCTCGTCGGACAGGCTCAAGAGACCCAGTACTTC.

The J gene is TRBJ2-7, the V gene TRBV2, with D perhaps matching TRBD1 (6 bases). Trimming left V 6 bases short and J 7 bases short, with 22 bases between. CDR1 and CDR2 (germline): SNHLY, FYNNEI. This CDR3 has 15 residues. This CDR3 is CASRTRSGGLEEQYF. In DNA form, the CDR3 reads TGTGCCAGCAGAACCAGAAGTGGGGGCCTCGAGGAGCAGTACTTC.

This chain's CDR3 is CASSLSRGGAQPNEQFF. The DNA of the CDR3 is TGTGCCAGCAGCCTAAGCCGCGGGGGCGCCCAACCCAATGAGCAGTTCTTC. The chain combines TRBV7-2 with TRBJ2-1; a possible D gene is TRBD2 (7 bases). V dropped 5 bases and J dropped 6 bases, with 23 bases sitting between them. Germline CDR1 reads SGHTA; CDR2 reads FQGNSA. The CDR3 is 17 amino acids. The whole variable domain, remainder taken from reference TRBV7-2 and TRBJ2-1, is GAGVSQSPSNKVTEKGKDVELRCDPISGHTALYWYRQSLGQGLEFLIYFQGNSAPDKSGLPSDRFSAERTGGSVSTLTIQRTQQEDSAVYLCASSLSRGGAQPNEQFFGPGTRLTVL.

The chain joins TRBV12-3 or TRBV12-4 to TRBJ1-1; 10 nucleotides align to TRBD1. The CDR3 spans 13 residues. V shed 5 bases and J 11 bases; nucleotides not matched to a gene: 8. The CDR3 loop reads CASSAGQGTMAFF. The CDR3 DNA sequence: TGTGCCAGCAGTGCGGGACAGGGGACGATGGCTTTCTTT.

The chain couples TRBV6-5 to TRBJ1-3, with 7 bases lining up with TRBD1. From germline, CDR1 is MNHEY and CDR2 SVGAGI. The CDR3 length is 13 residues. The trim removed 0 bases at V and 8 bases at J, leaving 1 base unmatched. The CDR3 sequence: CASSYSTGYTIYF. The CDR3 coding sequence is TGTGCCAGCAGTTACTCGACAGGGTACACCATATATTTT.

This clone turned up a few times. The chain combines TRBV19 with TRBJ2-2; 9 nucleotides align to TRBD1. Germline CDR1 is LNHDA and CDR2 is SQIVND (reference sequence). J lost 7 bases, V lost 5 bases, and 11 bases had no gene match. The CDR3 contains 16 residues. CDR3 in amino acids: CASSSGTGSFSGELFF. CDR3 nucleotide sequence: TGTGCCAGTAGTTCCGGGACAGGGTCGTTTAGCGGGGAGCTGTTTTTT.

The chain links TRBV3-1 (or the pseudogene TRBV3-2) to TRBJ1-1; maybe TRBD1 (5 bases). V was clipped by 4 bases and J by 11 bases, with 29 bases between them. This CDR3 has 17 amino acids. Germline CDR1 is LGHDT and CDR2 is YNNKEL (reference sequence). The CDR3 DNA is TGTGCCAGCAGCCCGAGAAAGGTGGGTCGATGGGGCACACGGGCTTTCTTT. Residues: CASSPRKVGRWGTRAFF.

The CDR3 protein is CATSDPRGLAGPRANEQFF. CDR3 nucleotide sequence: TGTGCCACCAGTGATCCAAGGGGACTAGCGGGGCCCCGGGCCAATGAGCAGTTCTTC. The chain has TRBV24-1 and TRBJ2-1, with TRBD2 matching over 13 bases. V lost 3 bases to trimming and J lost 6 bases; unmatched junction nucleotides: 13. CDR1 and CDR2 from the germline V gene are KGHDR and SFDVKD. The CDR3 is 19 amino acids.

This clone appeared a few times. This CDR3 reads CASSYAPGTNEKLFF. The CDR3 coding sequence is TGTGCCAGCAGCTACGCCCCGGGGACTAATGAAAAACTGTTTTTT. The genes are TRBV11-2 and TRBJ1-4; D is uncertain. From germline, CDR1 is SGHAT and CDR2 FQNNGV. V gave up 4 bases and J gave up 2 bases, with 11 bases separating them. The CDR3 consists of 15 residues.

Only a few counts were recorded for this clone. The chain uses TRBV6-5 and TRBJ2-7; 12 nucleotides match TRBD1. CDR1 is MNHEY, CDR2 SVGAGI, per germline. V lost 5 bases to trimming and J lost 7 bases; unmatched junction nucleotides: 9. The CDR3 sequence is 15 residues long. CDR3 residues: CASSPPGQGAREQYF. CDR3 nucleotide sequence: TGTGCCAGCAGTCCCCCGGGACAGGGGGCGCGGGAGCAGTACTTC.

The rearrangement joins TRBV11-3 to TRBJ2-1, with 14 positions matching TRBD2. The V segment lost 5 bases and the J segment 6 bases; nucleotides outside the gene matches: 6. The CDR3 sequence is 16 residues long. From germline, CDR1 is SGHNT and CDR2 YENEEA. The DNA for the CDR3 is TGTGCCAGCAGCCTCGGGACTAGCGGGAGCTCCAATGAGCAGTTCTTC. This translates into CASSLGTSGSSNEQFF.

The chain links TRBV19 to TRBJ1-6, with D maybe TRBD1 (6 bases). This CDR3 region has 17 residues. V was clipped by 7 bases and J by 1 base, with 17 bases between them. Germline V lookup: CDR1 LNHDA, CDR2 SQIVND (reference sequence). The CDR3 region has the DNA TGTGCCAGTAATCAGGGGTCCAGGAGTTCCTATAATTCACCCCTCCACTTT. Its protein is CASNQGSRSSYNSPLHF. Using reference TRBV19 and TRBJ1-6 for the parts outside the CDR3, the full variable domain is DGGITQSPKYLFRKEGQNVTLSCEQNLNHDAMYWYRQDPGQGLRLIYYSQIVNDFQKGDIAEGYSVSREKKESFPLTVTSAQKNPTAFYLCASNQGSRSSYNSPLHFGNGTRLTVT.

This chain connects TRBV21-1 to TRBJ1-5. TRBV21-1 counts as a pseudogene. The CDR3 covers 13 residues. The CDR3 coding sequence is TGTGCCAGCAGCCTCCTGGGGGGTCAGCCCCAGCATTTT. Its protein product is CASSLLGGQPQHF.

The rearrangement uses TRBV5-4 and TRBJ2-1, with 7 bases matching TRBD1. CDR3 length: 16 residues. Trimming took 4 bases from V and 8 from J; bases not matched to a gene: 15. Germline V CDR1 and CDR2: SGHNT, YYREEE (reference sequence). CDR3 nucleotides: TGTGCCAGCAGCACAGGGGCCGCGGAGCAGCGTGATGAGCAGTTCTTC. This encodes CASSTGAAEQRDEQFF.

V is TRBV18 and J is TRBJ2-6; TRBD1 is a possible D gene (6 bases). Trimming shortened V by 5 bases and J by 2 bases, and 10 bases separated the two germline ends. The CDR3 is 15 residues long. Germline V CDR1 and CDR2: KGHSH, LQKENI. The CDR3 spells CASSSKGAGANVLTF. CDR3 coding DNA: TGTGCCAGCTCATCCAAGGGGGCTGGGGCCAACGTCCTGACTTTC.